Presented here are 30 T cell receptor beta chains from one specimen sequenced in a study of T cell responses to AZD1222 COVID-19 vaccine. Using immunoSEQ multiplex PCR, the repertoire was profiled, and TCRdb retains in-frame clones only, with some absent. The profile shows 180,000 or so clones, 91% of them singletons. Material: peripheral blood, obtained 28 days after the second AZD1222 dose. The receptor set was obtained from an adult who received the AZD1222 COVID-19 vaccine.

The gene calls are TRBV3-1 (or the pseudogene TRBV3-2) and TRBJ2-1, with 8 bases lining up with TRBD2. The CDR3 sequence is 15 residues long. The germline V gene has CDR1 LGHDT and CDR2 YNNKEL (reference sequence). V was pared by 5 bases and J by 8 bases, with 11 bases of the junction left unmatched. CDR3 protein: CASSFTWSGGYEQFF. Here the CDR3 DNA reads TGTGCCAGCAGCTTTACGTGGTCGGGAGGGTATGAGCAGTTCTTC.

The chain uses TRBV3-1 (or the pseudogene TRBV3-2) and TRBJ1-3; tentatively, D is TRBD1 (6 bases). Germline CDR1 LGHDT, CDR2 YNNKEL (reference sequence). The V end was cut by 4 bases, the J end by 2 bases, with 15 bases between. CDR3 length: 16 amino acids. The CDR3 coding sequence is TGTGCCAGCAGCCCCCGGCTAACAGGGACTGGAAACACCATATATTTT. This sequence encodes CASSPRLTGTGNTIYF.

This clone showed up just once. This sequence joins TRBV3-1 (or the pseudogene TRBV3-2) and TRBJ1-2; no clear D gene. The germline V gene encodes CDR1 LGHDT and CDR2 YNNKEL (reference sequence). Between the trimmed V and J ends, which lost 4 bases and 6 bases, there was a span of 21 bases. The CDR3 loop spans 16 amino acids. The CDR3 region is CASSPDSGVRSHGYTF. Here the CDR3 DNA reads TGTGCCAGCAGCCCGGACTCGGGTGTACGGAGTCATGGCTACACCTTC.

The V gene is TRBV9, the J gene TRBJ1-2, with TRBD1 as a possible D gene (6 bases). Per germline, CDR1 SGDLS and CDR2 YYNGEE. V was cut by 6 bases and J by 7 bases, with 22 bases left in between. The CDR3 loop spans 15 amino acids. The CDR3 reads CASTPEGGSGGGYTF. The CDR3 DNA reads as TGTGCCAGCACCCCAGAGGGGGGCTCGGGTGGTGGCTACACCTTC.

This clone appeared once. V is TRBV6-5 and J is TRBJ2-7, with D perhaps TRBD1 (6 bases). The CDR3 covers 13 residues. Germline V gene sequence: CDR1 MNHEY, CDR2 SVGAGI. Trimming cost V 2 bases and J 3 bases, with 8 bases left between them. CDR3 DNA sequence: TGTGCCAGCAGTTACCAGGGGAGCTACGAGCAGTACTTC. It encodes CASSYQGSYEQYF.

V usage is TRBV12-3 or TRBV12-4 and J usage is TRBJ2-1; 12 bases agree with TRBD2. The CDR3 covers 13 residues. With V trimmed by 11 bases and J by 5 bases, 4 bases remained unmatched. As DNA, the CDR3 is TGTGCCTCCAGACTAGCGGGGGACAATGAGCAGTTCTTC. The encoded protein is CASRLAGDNEQFF.

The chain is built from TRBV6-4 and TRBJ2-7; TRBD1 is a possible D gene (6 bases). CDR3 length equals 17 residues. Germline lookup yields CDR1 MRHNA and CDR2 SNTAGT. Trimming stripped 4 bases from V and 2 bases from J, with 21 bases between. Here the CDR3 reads CASSGDLRDTETYEQYF. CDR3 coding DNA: TGTGCCAGCAGTGGGGATCTCCGGGACACGGAGACCTACGAGCAGTACTTC.

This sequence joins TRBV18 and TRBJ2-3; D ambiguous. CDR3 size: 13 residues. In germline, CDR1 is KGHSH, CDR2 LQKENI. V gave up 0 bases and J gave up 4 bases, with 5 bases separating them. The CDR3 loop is CASSPPPADTQYF. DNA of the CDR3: TGTGCCAGCTCACCACCTCCCGCAGATACGCAGTATTTT. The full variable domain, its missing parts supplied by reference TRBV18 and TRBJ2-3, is NAGVMQNPRHLVRRRGQEARLRCSPMKGHSHVYWYRQLPEEGLKFMVYLQKENIIDESGMPKERFSAEFPKEGPSILRIQQVVRGDSAAYFCASSPPPADTQYFGPGTRLTVL.

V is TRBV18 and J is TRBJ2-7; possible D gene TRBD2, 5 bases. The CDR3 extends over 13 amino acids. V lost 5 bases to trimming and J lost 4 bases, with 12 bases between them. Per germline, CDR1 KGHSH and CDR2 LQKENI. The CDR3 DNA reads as TGTGCCAGCTCAATACTAGAAAGATACGAGCAGTACTTC. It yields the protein CASSILERYEQYF. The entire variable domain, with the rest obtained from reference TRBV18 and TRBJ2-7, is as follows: NAGVMQNPRHLVRRRGQEARLRCSPMKGHSHVYWYRQLPEEGLKFMVYLQKENIIDESGMPKERFSAEFPKEGPSILRIQQVVRGDSAAYFCASSILERYEQYFGPGTRLTVT.

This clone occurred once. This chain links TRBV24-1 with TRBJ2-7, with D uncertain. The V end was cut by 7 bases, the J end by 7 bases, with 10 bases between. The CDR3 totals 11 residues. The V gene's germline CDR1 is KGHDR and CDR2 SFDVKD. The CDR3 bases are TGTGCCACCAGGCCCCCTGGGGAGCAGTACTTC. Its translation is CATRPPGEQYF.

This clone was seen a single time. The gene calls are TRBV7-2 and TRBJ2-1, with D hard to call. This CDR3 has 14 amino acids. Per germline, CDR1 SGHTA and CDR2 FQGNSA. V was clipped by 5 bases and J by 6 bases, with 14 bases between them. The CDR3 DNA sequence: TGTGCCAGCAGCGGCCCCCCGATGGGCAATGAGCAGTTCTTC. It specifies CASSGPPMGNEQFF.

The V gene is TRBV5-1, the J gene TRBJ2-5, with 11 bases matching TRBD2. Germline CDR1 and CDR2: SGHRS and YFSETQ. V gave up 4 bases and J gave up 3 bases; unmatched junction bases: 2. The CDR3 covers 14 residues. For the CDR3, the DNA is TGCGCCAGCAGCACGACTAGCGGGGAAGAGACCCAGTACTTC. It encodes CASSTTSGEETQYF. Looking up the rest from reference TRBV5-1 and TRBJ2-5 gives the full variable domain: KAGVTQTPRYLIKTRGQQVTLSCSPISGHRSVSWYQQTPGQGLQFLFEYFSETQRNKGNFPGRFSGRQFSNSRSEMNVSTLELGDSALYLCASSTTSGEETQYFGPGTRLLVL.

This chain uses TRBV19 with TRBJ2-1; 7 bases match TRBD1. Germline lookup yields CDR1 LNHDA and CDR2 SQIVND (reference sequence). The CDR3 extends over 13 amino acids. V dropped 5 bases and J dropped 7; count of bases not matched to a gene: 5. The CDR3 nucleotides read TGTGCCAGTAGTCAACAGGGGTGGAATGAGCAGTTCTTC. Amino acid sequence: CASSQQGWNEQFF.

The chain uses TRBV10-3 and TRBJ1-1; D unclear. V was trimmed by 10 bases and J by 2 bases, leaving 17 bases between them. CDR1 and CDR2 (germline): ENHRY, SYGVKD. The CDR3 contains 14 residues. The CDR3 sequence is CATAFEGPNTEAFF. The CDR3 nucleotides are TGTGCCACCGCTTTCGAGGGCCCCAACACTGAAGCTTTCTTT.

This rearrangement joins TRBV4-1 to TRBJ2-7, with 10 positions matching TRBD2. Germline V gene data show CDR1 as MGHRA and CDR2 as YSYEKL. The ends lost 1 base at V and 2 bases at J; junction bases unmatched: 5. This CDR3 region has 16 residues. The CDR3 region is CASSQASSGGTYEQYF. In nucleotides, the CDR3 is TGCGCCAGCAGCCAAGCCTCTAGCGGGGGCACCTACGAGCAGTACTTC.

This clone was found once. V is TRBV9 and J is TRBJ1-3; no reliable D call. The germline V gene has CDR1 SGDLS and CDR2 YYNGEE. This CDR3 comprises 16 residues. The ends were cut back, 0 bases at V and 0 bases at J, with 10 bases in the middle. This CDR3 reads CASSVAGSSSGNTIYF. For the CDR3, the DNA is TGTGCCAGCAGCGTAGCCGGTTCGAGCTCTGGAAACACCATATATTTT.

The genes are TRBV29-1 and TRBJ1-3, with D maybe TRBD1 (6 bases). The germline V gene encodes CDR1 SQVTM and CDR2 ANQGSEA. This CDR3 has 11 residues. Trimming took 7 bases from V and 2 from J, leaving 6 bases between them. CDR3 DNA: TGCAGCGGACAGGCTGGAAACACCATATATTTT. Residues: CSGQAGNTIYF.

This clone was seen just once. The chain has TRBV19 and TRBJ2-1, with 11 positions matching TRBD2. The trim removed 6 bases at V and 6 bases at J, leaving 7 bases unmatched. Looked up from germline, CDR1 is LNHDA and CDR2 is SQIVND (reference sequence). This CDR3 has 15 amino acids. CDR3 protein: CASSPQTSGTNEQFF. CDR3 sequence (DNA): TGTGCCAGTAGCCCACAGACTAGCGGGACCAATGAGCAGTTCTTC.

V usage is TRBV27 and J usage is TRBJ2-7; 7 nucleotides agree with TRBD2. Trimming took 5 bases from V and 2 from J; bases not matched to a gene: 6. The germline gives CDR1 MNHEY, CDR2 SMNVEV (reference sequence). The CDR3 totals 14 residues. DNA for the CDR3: TGTGCCAGCAGTAGAACGGGGGGACCCTACGAGCAGTACTTC. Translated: CASSRTGGPYEQYF.

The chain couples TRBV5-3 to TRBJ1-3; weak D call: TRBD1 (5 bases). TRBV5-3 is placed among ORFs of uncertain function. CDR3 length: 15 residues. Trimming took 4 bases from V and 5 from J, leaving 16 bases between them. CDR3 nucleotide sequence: TGTGCCAGAAGCCTCTGCGGGAGGGGAAGAAACACCATATATTTT. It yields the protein CARSLCGRGRNTIYF.

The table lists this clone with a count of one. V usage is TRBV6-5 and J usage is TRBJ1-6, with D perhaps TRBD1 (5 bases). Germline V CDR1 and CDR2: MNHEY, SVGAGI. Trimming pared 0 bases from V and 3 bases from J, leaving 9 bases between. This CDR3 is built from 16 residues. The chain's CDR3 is CASSYSGVGYNSPLHF. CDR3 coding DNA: TGTGCCAGCAGTTACTCGGGGGTCGGCTATAATTCACCCCTCCACTTT.

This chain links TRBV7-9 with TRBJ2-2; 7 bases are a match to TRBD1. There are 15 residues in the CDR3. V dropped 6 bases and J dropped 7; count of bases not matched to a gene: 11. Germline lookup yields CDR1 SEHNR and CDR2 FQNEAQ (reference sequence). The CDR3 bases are TGTGCCAGCAGTTTGGGACAGCTTCTGGGCGGGGAGCTGTTTTTT. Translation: CASSLGQLLGGELFF.

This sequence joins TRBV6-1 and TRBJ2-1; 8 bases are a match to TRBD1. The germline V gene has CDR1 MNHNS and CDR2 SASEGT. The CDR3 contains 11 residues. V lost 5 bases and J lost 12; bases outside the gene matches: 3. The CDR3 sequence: CASSQGTGQFF. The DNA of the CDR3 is TGTGCCAGCAGTCAAGGGACAGGGCAGTTCTTC.

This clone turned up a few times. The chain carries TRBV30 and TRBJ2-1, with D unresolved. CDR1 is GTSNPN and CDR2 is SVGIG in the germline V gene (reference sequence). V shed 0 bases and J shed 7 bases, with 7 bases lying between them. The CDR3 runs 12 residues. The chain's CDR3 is CAWSVRRNEQFF. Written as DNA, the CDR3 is TGTGCCTGGAGTGTACGGCGTAATGAGCAGTTCTTC.

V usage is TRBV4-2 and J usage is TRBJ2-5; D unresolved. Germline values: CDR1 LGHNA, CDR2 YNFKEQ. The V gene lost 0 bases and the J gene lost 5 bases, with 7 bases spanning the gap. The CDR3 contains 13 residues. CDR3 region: CASSQDGSETQYF. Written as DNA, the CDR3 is TGTGCCAGCAGCCAAGACGGATCGGAGACCCAGTACTTC.

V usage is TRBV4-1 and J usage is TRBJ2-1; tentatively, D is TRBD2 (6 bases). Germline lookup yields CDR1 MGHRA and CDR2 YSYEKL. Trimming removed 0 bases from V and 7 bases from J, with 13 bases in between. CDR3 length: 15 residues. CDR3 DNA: TGCGCCAGCAGCCAAGATTATCAGGGAGGAAATGAGCAGTTCTTC. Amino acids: CASSQDYQGGNEQFF.

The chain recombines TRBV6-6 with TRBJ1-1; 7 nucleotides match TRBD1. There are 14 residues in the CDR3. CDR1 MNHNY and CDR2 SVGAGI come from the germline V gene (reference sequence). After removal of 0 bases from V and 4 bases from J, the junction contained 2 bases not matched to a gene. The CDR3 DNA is TGTGCCAGCAGTTACTCGTCAGGGGGCACTGAAGCTTTCTTT. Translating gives CASSYSSGGTEAFF.

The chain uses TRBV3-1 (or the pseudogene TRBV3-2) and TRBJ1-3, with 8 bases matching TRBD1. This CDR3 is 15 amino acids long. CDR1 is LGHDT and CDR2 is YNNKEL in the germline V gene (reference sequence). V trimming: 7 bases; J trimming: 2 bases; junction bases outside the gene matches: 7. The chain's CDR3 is CASTSPTGAGNTIYF. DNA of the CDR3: TGTGCCAGCACCTCCCCGACAGGGGCTGGAAACACCATATATTTT.

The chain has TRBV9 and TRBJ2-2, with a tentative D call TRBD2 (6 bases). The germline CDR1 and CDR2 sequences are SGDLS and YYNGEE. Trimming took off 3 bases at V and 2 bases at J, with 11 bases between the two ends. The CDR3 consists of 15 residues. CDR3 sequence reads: CASSGTGLNTGELFF. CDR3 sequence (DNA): TGTGCCAGCAGCGGAACGGGACTTAACACCGGGGAGCTGTTTTTT.

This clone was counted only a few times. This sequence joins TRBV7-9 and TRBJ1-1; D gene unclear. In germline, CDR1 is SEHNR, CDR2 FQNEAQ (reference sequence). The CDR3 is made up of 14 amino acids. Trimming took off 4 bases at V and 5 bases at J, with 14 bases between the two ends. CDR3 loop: CASSSQTSWTEAFF. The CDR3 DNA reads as TGTGCCAGCAGCTCACAGACATCTTGGACTGAAGCTTTCTTT.